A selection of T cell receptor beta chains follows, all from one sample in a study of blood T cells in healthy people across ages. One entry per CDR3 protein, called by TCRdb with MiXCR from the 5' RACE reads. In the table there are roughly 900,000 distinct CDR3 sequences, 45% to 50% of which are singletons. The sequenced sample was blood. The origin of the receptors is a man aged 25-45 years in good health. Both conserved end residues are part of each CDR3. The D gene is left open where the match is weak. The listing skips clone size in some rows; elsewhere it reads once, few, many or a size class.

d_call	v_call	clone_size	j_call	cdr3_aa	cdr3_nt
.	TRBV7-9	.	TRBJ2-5	CASSTGAEETQYF	TGTGCCAGCAGCACAGGAGCGGAAGAGACCCAGTACTTC
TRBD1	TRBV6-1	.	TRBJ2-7	CASSKQGAVSLFSEQYF	TGTGCCAGCAGCAAACAGGGGGCGGTCTCCTTGTTCTCCGAGCAGTACTTC
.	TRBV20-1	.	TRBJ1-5	CSARGGRIYSNQPQHF	TGCAGTGCTAGAGGGGGACGAATTTATAGCAATCAGCCCCAGCATTTT
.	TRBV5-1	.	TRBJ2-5	CASSFGGPQETQYF	TGCGCCAGCAGCTTTGGCGGGCCGCAAGAGACCCAGTACTTC
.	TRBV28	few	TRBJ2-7	CASGGKPYEQYF	TGTGCCAGCGGGGGGAAGCCCTACGAGCAGTACTTC
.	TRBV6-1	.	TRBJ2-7	CASRGNRGKTYEQYF	TGTGCCAGCCGTGGGAATCGGGGGAAGACCTACGAGCAGTACTTC
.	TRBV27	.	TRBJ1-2	CASSAQTYSYGYTF	TGTGCCAGCAGTGCACAGACTTACAGCTATGGCTACACCTTC
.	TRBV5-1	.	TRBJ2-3	CASRPPSTDTQYF	TGCGCCAGCAGACCCCCCAGCACAGATACGCAGTATTTT
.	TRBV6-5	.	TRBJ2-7	CASRSPGRNTYEQYF	TGTGCCAGCAGATCACCGGGCCGGAACACCTACGAGCAGTACTTC
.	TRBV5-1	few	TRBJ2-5	CASRATSQETQYF	TGCGCCAGCAGAGCCACTAGCCAAGAGACCCAGTACTTC
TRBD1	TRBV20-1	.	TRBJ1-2	CSAPDRGRGYTF	TGCAGTGCTCCGGACAGGGGACGTGGCTACACCTTC
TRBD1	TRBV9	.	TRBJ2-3	CASSVGEASGGDTQYF	TGTGCCAGCAGCGTAGGGGAAGCGTCAGGGGGAGATACGCAGTATTTT
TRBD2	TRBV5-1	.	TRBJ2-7	CASSLSAGLAGDYEQYF	TGCGCCAGCAGCTTGTCCGCCGGGCTAGCGGGGGACTACGAGCAGTACTTC
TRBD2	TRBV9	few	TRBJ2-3	CASSVAPLAGDSTDTQYF	TGTGCCAGCAGCGTAGCCCCCCTAGCGGGGGATAGCACAGATACGCAGTATTTT
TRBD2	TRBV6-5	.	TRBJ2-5	CASSRRLAENNEQYF	TGTGCCAGCAGTCGCCGACTAGCAGAAAACAATGAGCAGTACTTC
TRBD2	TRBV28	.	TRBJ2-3	CVSSLAGSTDTQYF	TGTGTCAGCAGTTTAGCGGGGAGCACAGATACGCAGTATTTT
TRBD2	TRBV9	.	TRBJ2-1	CASSVAPSGGGNEQFF	TGTGCCAGCAGCGTAGCTCCTAGCGGGGGGGGAAATGAGCAGTTCTTC
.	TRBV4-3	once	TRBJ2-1	CASSQRGKGNEQFF	TGCGCCAGCAGCCAACGGGGAAAGGGTAATGAGCAGTTCTTC
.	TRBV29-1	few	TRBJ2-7	CSVVGPGRYYEQYF	TGCAGCGTTGTGGGTCCGGGACGGTACTACGAGCAGTACTTC
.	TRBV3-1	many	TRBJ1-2	CASSQYTLRGNYGYTF	TGTGCCAGCAGCCAATACACCCTGCGGGGGAACTATGGCTACACCTTC
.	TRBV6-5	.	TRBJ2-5	CASTNAGVGTQYF	TGTGCCAGCACCAACGCAGGGGTCGGGACCCAGTACTTC
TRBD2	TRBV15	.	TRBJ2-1	CATSRRTSGGMNEQFF	TGTGCCACCAGCAGAAGGACTAGCGGGGGCATGAATGAGCAGTTCTTC
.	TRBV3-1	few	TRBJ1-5	CASSQRGGPQHF	TGTGCCAGCAGCCAACGTGGTGGGCCCCAGCATTTT
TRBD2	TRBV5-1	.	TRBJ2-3	CASSPGLATDTDTQYF	TGCGCCAGCAGTCCGGGACTAGCAACTGACACAGATACGCAGTATTTT
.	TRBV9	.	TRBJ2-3	CASSAVGESTDTQYF	TGTGCCAGCAGCGCGGTAGGAGAGAGCACAGATACGCAGTATTTT
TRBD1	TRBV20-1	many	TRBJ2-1	CSAGTDRGNEQFF	TGCAGTGCAGGGACGGACAGGGGAAATGAGCAGTTCTTC
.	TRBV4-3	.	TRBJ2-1	CASSQFGEYNEQFF	TGCGCCAGCAGCCAATTTGGGGAATACAATGAGCAGTTCTTC
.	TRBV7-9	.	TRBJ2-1	CASSLASGFEQFF	TGTGCCAGCAGCTTAGCGTCCGGTTTTGAGCAGTTCTTC
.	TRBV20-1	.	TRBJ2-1	CSARVSRSYNEQFF	TGCAGTGCTAGAGTCTCCCGCTCCTACAATGAGCAGTTCTTC
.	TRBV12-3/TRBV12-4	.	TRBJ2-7	CASSPQGRGYEQYF	TGTGCCAGCAGTCCACAGGGTCGAGGCTACGAGCAGTACTTC
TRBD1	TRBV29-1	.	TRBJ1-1	CSARGQGEAFF	TGCAGCGCTCGAGGACAGGGAGAAGCTTTCTTT
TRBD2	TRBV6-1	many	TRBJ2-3	CASSETSGGADTQYF	TGTGCCAGCAGTGAGACTAGCGGGGGGGCAGATACGCAGTATTTT
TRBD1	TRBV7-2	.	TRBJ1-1	CASRFGQGGTEAFF	TGTGCCAGCAGATTTGGACAGGGCGGCACTGAAGCTTTCTTT
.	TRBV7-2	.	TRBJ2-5	CASGQGKQETQYF	TGTGCCAGCGGCCAGGGAAAACAAGAGACCCAGTACTTC
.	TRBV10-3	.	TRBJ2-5	CAISLGLQGSGQETQYF	TGTGCCATCAGTCTCGGGCTACAGGGATCGGGGCAAGAGACCCAGTACTTC
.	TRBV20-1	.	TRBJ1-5	CSARVVSGQGPNQPQHF	TGCAGTGCTAGAGTAGTAAGTGGTCAGGGTCCCAATCAGCCCCAGCATTTT
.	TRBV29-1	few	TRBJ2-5	CSVESRRETQYF	TGCAGCGTTGAAAGTCGGCGAGAGACCCAGTACTTC
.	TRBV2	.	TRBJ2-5	CASQREVISMGTQYF	TGTGCCTCACAAAGGGAGGTTATCTCCATGGGGACCCAGTACTTC
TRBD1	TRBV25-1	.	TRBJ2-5	CASSSPGTGQKTQYF	TGTGCCAGCAGTTCGCCCGGGACAGGGCAAAAGACCCAGTACTTC
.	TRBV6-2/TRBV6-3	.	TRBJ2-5	CAGAGDLLGETQYF	TGTGCGGGCGCAGGGGACCTCCTGGGGGAGACCCAGTACTTC
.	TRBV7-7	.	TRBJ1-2	CASSPLVQGAYGYTF	TGTGCTAGCAGCCCGCTCGTGCAGGGAGCCTATGGCTACACCTTC
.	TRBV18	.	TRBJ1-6	CASSPLNNNSPLHF	TGTGCCAGCTCACCCCTCAATAATAATTCACCCCTCCACTTT
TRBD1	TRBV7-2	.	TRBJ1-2	CASSSRDRGIFDCGYTF	TGTGCCAGCAGCTCCCGGGACAGGGGTATTTTCGACTGTGGCTACACCTTC
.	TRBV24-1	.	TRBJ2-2	CAISSQGLPGELFF	TGTGCCATCTCTAGTCAGGGGCTGCCCGGGGAGCTGTTTTTT
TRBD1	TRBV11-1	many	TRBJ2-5	CASSFRRDREYQETQYF	TGTGCCAGCAGCTTCAGAAGGGACAGGGAGTACCAAGAGACCCAGTACTTC
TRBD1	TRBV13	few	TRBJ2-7	CASSLFGQDIYEQYF	TGTGCCAGCAGCTTATTTGGACAGGATATCTACGAGCAGTACTTC
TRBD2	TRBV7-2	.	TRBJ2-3	CASRFQAGGSTDTQYF	TGTGCCAGCAGATTCCAGGCGGGGGGGTCCACAGATACGCAGTATTTT
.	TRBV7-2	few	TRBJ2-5	CASSLGIGETQYF	TGTGCCAGCAGCTTAGGCATCGGGGAGACCCAGTACTTC
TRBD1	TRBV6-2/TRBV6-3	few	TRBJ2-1	CASSRTGVMNEQFF	TGTGCCAGCAGTAGGACAGGGGTGATGAATGAGCAGTTCTTC
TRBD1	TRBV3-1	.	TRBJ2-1	CASSNRGYNEQFF	TGTGCCAGCAGCAACAGGGGCTACAATGAGCAGTTCTTC
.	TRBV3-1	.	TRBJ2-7	CATGASYEQYF	TGTGCCACCGGGGCTAGTTACGAGCAGTACTTC
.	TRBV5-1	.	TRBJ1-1	CASRPESWTEAFF	TGCGCCAGCAGGCCGGAGTCATGGACTGAAGCTTTCTTT
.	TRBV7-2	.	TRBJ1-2	CASSPRVPDGYTF	TGTGCCAGCAGCCCGAGGGTACCTGATGGCTACACCTTC